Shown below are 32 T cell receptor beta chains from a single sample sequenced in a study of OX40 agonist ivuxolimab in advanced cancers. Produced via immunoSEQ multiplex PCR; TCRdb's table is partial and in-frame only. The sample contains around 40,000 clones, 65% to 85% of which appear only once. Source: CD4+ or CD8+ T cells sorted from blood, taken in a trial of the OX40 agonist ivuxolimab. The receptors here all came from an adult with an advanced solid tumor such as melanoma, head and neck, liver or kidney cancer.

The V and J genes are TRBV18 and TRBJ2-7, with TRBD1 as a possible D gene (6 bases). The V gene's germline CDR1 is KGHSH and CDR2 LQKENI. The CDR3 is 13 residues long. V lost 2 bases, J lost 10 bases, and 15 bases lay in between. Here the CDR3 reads CASSPIQGTDQYF. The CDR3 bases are TGTGCCAGCTCACCAATACAGGGTACTGATCAGTACTTC.

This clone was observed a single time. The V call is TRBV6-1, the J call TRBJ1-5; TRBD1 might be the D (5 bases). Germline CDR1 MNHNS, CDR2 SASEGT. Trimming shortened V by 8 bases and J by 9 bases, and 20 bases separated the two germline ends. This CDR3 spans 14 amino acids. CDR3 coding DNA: TGTGCCAGCCGTTTAGAAGGGTGGGGGGGGCCCCAGCATTTT. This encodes CASRLEGWGGPQHF.

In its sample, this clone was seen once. The CDR3 DNA follows: TGTGCCAGCAGTTTAAGGGGACAGGGGGCAGGAAGGTACGAGCAGTACTTC. This encodes CASSLRGQGAGRYEQYF. The chain joins TRBV27 to TRBJ2-7; 12 positions match TRBD1. CDR1 and CDR2 from the germline V gene are MNHEY and SMNVEV (reference sequence). The CDR3 is 17 residues long. The trim removed 2 bases at V and 4 bases at J, leaving 9 bases unmatched.

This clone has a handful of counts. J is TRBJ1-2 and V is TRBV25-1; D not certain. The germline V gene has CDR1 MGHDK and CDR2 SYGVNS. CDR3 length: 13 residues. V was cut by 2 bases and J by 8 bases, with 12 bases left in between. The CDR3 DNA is TGTGCCAGCAGTGAAAGGTCAGGTCGGGGCTACACCTTC. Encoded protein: CASSERSGRGYTF.

The DNA of the CDR3 is TGCGCCAGCAGCCAAGAGGTTAGCGGGAAAGGAGATACGCAGTATTTT. The encoded protein is CASSQEVSGKGDTQYF. The genes are TRBV4-3 and TRBJ2-3, with 8 nucleotides matching TRBD2. Germline lookup yields CDR1 LGHNA and CDR2 YSLEER. The CDR3 length is 16 residues. Losses at the gene ends were 0 bases for V and 5 bases for J; bases not matched to a gene: 7.

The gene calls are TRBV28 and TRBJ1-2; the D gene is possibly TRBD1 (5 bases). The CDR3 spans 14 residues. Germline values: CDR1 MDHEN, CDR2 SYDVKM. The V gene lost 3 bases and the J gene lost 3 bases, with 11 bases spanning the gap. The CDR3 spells CASSFRASHYGYTF. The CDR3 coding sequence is TGTGCCAGCAGTTTCAGGGCTTCCCACTATGGCTACACCTTC.

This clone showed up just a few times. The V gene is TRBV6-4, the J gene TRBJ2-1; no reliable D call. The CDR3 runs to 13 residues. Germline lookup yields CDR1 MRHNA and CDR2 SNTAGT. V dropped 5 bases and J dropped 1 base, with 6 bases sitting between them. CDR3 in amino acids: CASSKESYNEQFF. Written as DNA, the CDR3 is TGTGCCAGCAGTAAGGAGTCCTACAATGAGCAGTTCTTC.

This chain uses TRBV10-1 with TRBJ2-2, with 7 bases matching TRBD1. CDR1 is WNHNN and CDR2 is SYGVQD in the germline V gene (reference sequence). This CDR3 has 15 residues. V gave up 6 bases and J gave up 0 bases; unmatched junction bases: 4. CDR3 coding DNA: TGCGCCAGCAGACCCGGGACAGCGAACACCGGGGAGCTGTTTTTT. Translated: CASRPGTANTGELFF.

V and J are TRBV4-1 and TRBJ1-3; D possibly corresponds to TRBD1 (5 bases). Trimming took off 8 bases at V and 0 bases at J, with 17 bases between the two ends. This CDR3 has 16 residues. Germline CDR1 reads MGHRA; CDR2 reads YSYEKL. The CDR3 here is CASGNQAGISGNTIYF. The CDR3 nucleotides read TGCGCCAGCGGTAACCAAGCAGGGATCTCTGGAAACACCATATATTTT.

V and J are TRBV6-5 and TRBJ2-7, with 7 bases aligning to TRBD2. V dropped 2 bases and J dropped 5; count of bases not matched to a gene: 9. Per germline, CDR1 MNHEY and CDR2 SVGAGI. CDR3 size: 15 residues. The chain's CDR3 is CASSYPGTTGDEQYF. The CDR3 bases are TGTGCCAGCAGTTACCCCGGGACTACAGGCGACGAGCAGTACTTC.

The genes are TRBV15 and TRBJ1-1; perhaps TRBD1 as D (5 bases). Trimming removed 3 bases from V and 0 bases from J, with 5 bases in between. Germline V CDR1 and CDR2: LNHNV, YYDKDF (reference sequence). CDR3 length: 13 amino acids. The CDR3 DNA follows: TGTGCCACCAGCAGGGACATGAACACTGAAGCTTTCTTT. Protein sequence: CATSRDMNTEAFF. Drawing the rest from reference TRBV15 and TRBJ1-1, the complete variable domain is DAMVIQNPRYQVTQFGKPVTLSCSQTLNHNVMYWYQQKSSQAPKLLFHYYDKDFNNEADTPDNFQSRRPNTSFCFLDIRSPGLGDTAMYLCATSRDMNTEAFFGQGTRLTVV.

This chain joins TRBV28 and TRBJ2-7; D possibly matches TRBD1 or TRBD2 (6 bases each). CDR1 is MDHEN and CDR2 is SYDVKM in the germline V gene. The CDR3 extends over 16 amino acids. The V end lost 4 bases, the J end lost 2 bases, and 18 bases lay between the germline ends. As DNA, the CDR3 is TGTGCCAGCAGTTCCCCTGCCGGGGGCCTTACCTACGAGCAGTACTTC. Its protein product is CASSSPAGGLTYEQYF. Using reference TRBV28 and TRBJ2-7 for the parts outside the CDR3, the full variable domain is DVKVTQSSRYLVKRTGEKVFLECVQDMDHENMFWYRQDPGLGLRLIYFSYDVKMKEKGDIPEGYSVSREKKERFSLILESASTNQTSMYLCASSSPAGGLTYEQYFGPGTRLTVT.

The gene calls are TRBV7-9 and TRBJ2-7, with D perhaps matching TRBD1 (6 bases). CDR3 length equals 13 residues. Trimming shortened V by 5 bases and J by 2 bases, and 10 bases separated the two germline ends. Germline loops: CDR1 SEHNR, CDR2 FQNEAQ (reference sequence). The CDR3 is CASSRDTTYEQYF. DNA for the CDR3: TGTGCCAGCAGCCGGGACACTACCTACGAGCAGTACTTC.

For the CDR3, the DNA is TGCGCCAGCAGGGATTCTGGAAACACCATATATTTT. Amino acid sequence: CASRDSGNTIYF. The chain is built from TRBV5-1 and TRBJ1-3; no firm D call. Germline V gene data show CDR1 as SGHRS and CDR2 as YFSETQ. V lost 5 bases and J lost 1, with 4 bases in between. There are 12 residues in the CDR3.

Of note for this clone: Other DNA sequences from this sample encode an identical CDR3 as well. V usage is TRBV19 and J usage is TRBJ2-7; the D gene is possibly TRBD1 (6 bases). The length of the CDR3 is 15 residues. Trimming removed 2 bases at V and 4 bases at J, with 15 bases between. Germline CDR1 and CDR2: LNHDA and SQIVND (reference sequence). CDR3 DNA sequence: TGTGCCAGTAGTATAACCCCTCAGGGGTTATACGAGCAGTACTTC. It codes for CASSITPQGLYEQYF.

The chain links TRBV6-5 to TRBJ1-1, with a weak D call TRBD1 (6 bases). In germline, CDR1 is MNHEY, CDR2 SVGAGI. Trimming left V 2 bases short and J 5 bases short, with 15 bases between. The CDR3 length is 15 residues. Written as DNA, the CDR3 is TGTGCCAGCAGTTACGAGAGGGGGGGGCGAACTGAAGCTTTCTTT. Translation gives CASSYERGGRTEAFF.

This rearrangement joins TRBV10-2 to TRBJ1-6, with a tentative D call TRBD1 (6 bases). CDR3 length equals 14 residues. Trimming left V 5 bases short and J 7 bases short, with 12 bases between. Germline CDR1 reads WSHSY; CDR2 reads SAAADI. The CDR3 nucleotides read TGCGCCAGCAGTCCCGGGACACCCAATTCACCCCTCCACTTT. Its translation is CASSPGTPNSPLHF.

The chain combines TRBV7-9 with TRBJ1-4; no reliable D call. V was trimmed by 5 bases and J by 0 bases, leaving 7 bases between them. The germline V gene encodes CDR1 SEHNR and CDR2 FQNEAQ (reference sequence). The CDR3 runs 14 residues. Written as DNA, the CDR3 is TGTGCCAGCAGCCAAAAAACAACTAATGAAAAACTGTTTTTT. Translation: CASSQKTTNEKLFF.

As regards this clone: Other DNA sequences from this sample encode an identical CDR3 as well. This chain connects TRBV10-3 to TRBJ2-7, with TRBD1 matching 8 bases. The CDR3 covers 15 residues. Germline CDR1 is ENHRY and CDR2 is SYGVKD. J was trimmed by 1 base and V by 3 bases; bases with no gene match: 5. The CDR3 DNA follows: TGTGCCATCAGTGATCCTGGACAGGGTTCCTACGAGCAGTACTTC. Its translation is CAISDPGQGSYEQYF.

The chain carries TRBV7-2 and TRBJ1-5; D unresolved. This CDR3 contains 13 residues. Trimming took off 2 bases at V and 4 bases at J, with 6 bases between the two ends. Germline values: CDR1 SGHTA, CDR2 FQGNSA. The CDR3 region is CASSLQQNQPQHF. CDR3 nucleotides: TGTGCCAGCAGCTTACAGCAAAATCAGCCCCAGCATTTT.

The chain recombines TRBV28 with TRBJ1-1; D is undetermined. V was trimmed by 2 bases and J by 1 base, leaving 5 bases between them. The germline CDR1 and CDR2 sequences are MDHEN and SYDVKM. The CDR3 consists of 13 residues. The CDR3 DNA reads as TGTGCCAGCAGTTTAGACTGGAACACTGAAGCTTTCTTT. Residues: CASSLDWNTEAFF.

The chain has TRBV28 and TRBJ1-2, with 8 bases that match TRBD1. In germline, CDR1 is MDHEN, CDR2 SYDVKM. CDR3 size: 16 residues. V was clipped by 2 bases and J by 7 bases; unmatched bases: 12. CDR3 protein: CASSLTGPTGVGGYTF. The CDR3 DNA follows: TGTGCCAGCAGTTTAACCGGGCCGACAGGGGTCGGTGGCTACACCTTC.

CDR3 in DNA: TGTGCCAGCAGTTACGGGACAGGGGGCTACGAGCAGTACTTC. Translating gives CASSYGTGGYEQYF. This chain uses TRBV6-6 with TRBJ2-7; 11 bases are a match to TRBD1. Looked up from germline, CDR1 is MNHNY and CDR2 is SVGAGI (reference sequence). The trim removed 2 bases at V and 3 bases at J, leaving 0 bases unmatched. The CDR3 runs 14 residues.

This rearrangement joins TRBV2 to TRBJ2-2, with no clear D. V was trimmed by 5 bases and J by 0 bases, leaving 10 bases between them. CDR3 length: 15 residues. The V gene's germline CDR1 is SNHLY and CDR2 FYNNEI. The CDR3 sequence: CASSWQTANTGELFF. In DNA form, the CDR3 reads TGTGCCAGCAGTTGGCAAACGGCGAACACCGGGGAGCTGTTTTTT. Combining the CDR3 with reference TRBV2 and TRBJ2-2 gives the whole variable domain EPEVTQTPSHQVTQMGQEVILRCVPISNHLYFYWYRQILGQKVEFLVSFYNNEISEKSEIFDDQFSVERPDGSNFTLKIRSTKLEDSAMYFCASSWQTANTGELFFGEGSRLTVL.

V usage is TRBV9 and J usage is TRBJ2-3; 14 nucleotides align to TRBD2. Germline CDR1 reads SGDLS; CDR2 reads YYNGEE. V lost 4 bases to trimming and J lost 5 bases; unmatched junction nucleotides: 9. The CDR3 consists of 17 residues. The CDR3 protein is CASSFERLAGGQDTQYF. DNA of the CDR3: TGTGCCAGCAGCTTTGAACGACTAGCGGGAGGGCAAGATACGCAGTATTTT.

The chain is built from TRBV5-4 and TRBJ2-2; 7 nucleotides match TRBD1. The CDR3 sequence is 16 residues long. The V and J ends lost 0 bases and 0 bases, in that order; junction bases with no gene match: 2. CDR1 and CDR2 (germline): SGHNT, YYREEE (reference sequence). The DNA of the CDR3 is TGTGCCAGCAGCTTGGGAGGACAGGCGAACACCGGGGAGCTGTTTTTT. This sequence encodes CASSLGGQANTGELFF.

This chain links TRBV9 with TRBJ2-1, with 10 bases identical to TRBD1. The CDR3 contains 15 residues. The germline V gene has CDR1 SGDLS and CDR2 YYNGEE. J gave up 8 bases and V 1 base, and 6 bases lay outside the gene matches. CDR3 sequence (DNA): TGTGCCAGCAGCGTAACCCCGGACAGGGGGTATGAGCAGTTCTTC. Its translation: CASSVTPDRGYEQFF.

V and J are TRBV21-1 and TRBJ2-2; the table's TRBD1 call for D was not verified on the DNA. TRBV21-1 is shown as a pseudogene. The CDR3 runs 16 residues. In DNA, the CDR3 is TGTGCCAGCAGCAAAGGTCCAGGGAACAACACCGGGGAGCTGTTTTTT. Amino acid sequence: CASSKGPGNNTGELFF.

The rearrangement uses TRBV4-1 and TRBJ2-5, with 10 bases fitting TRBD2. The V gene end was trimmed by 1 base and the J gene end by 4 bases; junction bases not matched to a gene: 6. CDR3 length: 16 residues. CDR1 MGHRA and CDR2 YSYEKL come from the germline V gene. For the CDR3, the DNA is TGCGCCAGCAGCCAAGGAAAGCGGGAGGGCAGAGAGACCCAGTACTTC. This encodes CASSQGKREGRETQYF.

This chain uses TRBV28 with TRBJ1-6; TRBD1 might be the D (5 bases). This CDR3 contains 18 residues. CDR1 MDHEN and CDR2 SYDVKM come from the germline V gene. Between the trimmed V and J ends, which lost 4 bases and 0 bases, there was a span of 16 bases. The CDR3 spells CASSSQPTASSYNSPLHF. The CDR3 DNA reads TGTGCCAGCAGTTCCCAACCGACAGCGAGCTCCTATAATTCACCCCTCCACTTT.

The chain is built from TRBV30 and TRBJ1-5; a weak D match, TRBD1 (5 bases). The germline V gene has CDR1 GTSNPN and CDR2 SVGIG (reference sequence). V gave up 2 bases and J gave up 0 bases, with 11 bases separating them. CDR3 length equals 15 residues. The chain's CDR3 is CAWSPRGASNQPQHF. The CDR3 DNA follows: TGTGCCTGGAGTCCGAGAGGGGCTAGCAATCAGCCCCAGCATTTT.

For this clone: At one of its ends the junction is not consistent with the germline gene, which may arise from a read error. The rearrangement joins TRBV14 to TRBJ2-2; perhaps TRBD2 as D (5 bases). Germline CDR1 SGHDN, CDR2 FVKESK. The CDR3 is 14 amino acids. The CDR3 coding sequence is TGTGCCAGCAGTCGCCTAGGGAACACCGGGGAGCTGCTTTTT. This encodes CASSRLGNTGELLF.